This entry lists 4 T cell receptor beta chains sequenced from one sample in a study of blood T cell repertoires in COVID-19. Assay used: immunoSEQ multiplex PCR; TCRdb lists only in-frame clones, some missing. The sample consists of more than 300,000 clones, more than 75% of them appearing once. Material for sequencing was PBMCs or T cells enriched from blood (not recorded which). The receptors shown here come from a woman aged 18-35 years who had recovered from COVID-19.

This chain uses TRBV5-1 with TRBJ2-1; unclear D gene. CDR3 length: 12 amino acids. CDR1 and CDR2 from the germline V gene are SGHRS and YFSETQ. Trimming left V 4 bases short and J 3 bases short, with 5 bases between. The CDR3 sequence: CASSPGYNEQFF. CDR3 nucleotides: TGCGCCAGCAGCCCCGGCTACAATGAGCAGTTCTTC.

With respect to this clone: The same CDR3 also results from other DNA sequences found in this sample. This sequence joins TRBV9 and TRBJ2-2; a possible D gene is TRBD1 (6 bases). V was cut by 2 bases and J by 0 bases, with 8 bases left in between. CDR3 length: 15 amino acids. Germline-derived CDR1 and CDR2 are SGDLS and YYNGEE. CDR3 nucleotide sequence: TGTGCCAGCAGCGTTACAGGGTCGAACACCGGGGAGCTGTTTTTT. Its protein product is CASSVTGSNTGELFF. Variable domain in full (rest from reference TRBV9 and TRBJ2-2): DSGVTQTPKHLITATGQRVTLRCSPRSGDLSVYWYQQSLDQGLQFLIQYYNGEERAKGNILERFSAQQFPDLHSELNLSSLELGDSALYFCASSVTGSNTGELFFGEGSRLTVL.

This clone was seen a handful of times. The rearrangement uses TRBV4-1 and TRBJ1-3; D gene uncertain. The ends were cut back, 4 bases at V and 3 bases at J, with 16 bases in the middle. The CDR3 has 16 amino acids. Germline values: CDR1 MGHRA, CDR2 YSYEKL. The CDR3 region is CASSPDPGFLGNTIYF. The CDR3 bases are TGCGCCAGCAGCCCAGACCCGGGGTTTCTTGGAAACACCATATATTTT.

This sequence joins TRBV6-2 or TRBV6-3 and TRBJ2-3, with D uncertain. This CDR3 is built from 13 residues. Trimming shortened V by 6 bases and J by 4 bases, and 11 bases separated the two germline ends. Germline-derived CDR1 and CDR2 are MNHEY and SVGEGT. CDR3 protein: CASSALGSDTQYF. CDR3 DNA: TGTGCCAGCAGCGCTCTAGGATCAGATACGCAGTATTTT.